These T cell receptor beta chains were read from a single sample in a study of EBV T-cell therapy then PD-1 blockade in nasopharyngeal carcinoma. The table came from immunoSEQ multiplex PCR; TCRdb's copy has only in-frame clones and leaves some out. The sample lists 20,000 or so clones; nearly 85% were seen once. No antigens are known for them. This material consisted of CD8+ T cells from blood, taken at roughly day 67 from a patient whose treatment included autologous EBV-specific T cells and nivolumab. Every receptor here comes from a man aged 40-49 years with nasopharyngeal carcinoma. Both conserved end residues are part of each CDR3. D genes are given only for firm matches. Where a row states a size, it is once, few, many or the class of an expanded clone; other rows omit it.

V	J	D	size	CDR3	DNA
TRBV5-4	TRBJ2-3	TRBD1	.	CASSLEGYRGFSSTDTQYF	TGTGCCAGCAGCTTGGAGGGGTACAGGGGGTTTTCTAGCACAGATACGCAGTATTTT
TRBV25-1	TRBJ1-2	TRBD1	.	CASTRHPGGSEVDGYTF	TGTGCCAGCACCCGACACCCAGGGGGAAGTGAAGTGGATGGCTACACCTTC
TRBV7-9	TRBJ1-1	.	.	CASSPHSAVTEAFF	TGTGCCAGCAGCCCCCATTCCGCAGTCACTGAAGCTTTCTTT
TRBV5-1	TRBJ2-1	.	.	CASSSEVGLESEQFF	TGCGCCAGCAGCTCGGAAGTTGGGCTTGAGAGTGAGCAGTTCTTC
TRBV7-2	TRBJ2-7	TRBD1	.	CASSFQGASSYEQYF	TGTGCCAGCAGCTTCCAGGGGGCGAGTAGCTACGAGCAGTACTTC
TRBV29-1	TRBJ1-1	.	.	CSAEDRIITEAFF	TGCAGCGCTGAGGACAGAATTATTACTGAAGCTTTCTTT
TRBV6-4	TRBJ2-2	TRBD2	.	CASSASGGAPGELFF	TGTGCCAGCAGTGCTAGCGGGGGGGCCCCCGGGGAGCTGTTTTTT
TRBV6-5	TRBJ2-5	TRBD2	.	CASSRLAGTQETQYF	TGTGCCAGCAGCCGACTAGCGGGGACTCAAGAGACCCAGTACTTC
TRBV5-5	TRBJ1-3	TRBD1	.	CASSPTGSGNTIYF	TGTGCCAGCAGCCCGACAGGGAGTGGAAACACCATATATTTT
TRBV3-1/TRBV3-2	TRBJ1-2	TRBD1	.	CASSQDLGQGGGYTF	TGTGCCAGCAGCCAAGATTTGGGACAGGGTGGGGGCTACACCTTC
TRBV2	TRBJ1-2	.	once	CASSGDNYGYTF	TGTGCCAGCAGTGGGGACAACTATGGCTACACCTTC
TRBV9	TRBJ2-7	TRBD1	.	CASSVEGDRGYEQYF	TGTGCCAGCAGCGTAGAAGGGGACAGGGGTTACGAGCAGTACTTC
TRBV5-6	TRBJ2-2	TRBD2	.	CASRIAGGPGELFF	TGTGCCAGCAGGATAGCGGGGGGGCCCGGGGAGCTGTTTTTT
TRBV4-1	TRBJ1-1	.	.	CASSQAALNTEAFF	TGCGCCAGCAGCCAAGCAGCCTTGAACACTGAAGCTTTCTTT
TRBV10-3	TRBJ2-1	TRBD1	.	CAISLGQGILNEQFF	TGTGCCATCAGTCTGGGACAGGGTATTTTGAATGAGCAGTTCTTC
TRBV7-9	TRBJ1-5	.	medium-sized	CASRGPGMDQPQHF	TGTGCCAGCAGGGGTCCAGGGATGGATCAGCCCCAGCATTTT
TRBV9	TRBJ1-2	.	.	CASQHGRYGYTF	TGTGCCAGTCAGCATGGGCGCTATGGCTACACCTTC
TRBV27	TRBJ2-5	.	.	CASRRKETQYF	TGTGCCAGCAGAAGAAAGGAGACCCAGTACTTC
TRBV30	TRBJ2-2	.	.	CAWSAASRESGELFF	TGTGCCTGGAGTGCCGCCAGTAGGGAGTCCGGGGAGCTGTTTTTT
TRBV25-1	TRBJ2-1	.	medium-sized	CASSAVLFEQFF	TGTGCCAGCAGTGCGGTTCTATTTGAGCAGTTCTTC
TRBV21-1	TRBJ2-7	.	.	CASSTGQVLHEQYF	TGTGCCAGCAGCACGGGACAGGTTCTACACGAGCAGTACTTC
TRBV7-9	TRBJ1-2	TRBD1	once	CASSHGTGYYGYTF	TGTGCCAGCAGCCACGGGACAGGGTACTATGGCTACACCTTC
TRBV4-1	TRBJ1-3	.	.	CASSHGQRASGNTIYF	TGCGCCAGCAGCCACGGACAGAGGGCGTCGGGAAACACCATATATTTT
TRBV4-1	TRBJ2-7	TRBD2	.	CASSQEHAGGPYEQYF	TGCGCCAGCAGCCAAGAGCACGCGGGGGGGCCTTACGAGCAGTACTTC
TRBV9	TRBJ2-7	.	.	CASSSDSRGYEQYF	TGTGCCAGCAGTTCGGACAGTCGAGGCTACGAGCAGTACTTC
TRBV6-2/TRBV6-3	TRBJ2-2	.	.	CASRYTRTGELFF	TGTGCCAGCAGATACACGAGGACCGGGGAGCTGTTTTTT
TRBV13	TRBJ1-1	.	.	CASTTGGAIEAFF	TGTGCCAGCACCACCGGGGGGGCGATTGAAGCTTTCTTT
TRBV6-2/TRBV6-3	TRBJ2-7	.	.	CASSYSTASSYEQYF	TGTGCCAGCAGTTACTCGACAGCTAGCTCCTACGAGCAGTACTTC
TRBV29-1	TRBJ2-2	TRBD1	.	CSVGTANTGELFF	TGCAGCGTAGGGACAGCGAACACCGGGGAGCTGTTTTTT
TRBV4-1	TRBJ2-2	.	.	CASSPRGNTGELFF	TGCGCCAGCAGCCCCAGGGGGAACACCGGGGAGCTGTTTTTT
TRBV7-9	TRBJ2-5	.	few	CASSLRGSEEETQYF	TGTGCCAGCAGCTTACGGGGTTCGGAGGAAGAGACCCAGTACTTC
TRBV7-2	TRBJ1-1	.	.	CASSSNRPLNTEAFF	TGTGCCAGCAGCTCCAACAGGCCTCTGAACACTGAAGCTTTCTTT
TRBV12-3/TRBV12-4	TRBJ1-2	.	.	CASRRGYGYTF	TGTGCCAGCAGGCGGGGATATGGCTACACCTTC
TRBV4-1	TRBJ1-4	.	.	CASSQAPGHRNEKLFF	TGCGCCAGCAGCCAAGCGCCGGGACACCGAAATGAAAAACTGTTTTTT
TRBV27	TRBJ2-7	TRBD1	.	CASSRRTGSYEQYF	TGTGCCAGCAGTCGCCGGACAGGGTCCTACGAGCAGTACTTC
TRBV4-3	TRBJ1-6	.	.	CASSQDPGSYNSPLHF	TGCGCCAGCAGCCAAGACCCGGGCTCCTATAATTCACCCCTCCACTTT
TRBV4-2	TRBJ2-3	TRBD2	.	CASSPHPSGELSTDTQYF	TGTGCCAGCAGCCCCCATCCTAGCGGAGAATTAAGCACAGATACGCAGTATTTT
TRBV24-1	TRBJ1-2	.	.	CATSDLRGGSYGYTF	TGTGCCACCAGTGATTTAAGGGGGGGTAGCTATGGCTACACCTTC
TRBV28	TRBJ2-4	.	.	CASSLFGSKNIQYF	TGTGCCAGCAGTTTATTCGGGTCCAAAAACATTCAGTACTTC
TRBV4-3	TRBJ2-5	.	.	CASSRTLAGSLQETQYF	TGCGCCAGCAGCCGCACTCTAGCCGGTTCACTCCAAGAGACCCAGTACTTC
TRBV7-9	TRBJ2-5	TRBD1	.	CASSWTGGSHQETQYF	TGTGCCAGCAGCTGGACAGGGGGGAGTCACCAAGAGACCCAGTACTTC
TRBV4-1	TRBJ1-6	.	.	CASSQRGKNSPLHF	TGCGCCAGCAGCCAACGGGGGAAAAATTCACCCCTCCACTTT
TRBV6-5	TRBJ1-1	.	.	CASSYGGNTEAFF	TGTGCCAGCAGTTACGGGGGAAACACTGAAGCTTTCTTT
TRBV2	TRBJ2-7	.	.	CASSEGTPILLDEQYF	TGTGCCAGCAGCGAGGGGACACCCATCCTCCTCGACGAGCAGTACTTC
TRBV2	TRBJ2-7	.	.	CASRILDRTYEQYF	TGTGCCAGCAGGATCTTGGACAGAACCTACGAGCAGTACTTC
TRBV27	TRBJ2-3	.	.	CASSLGLSTDTQYF	TGTGCCAGCAGTTTAGGCCTATCGACAGATACGCAGTATTTT